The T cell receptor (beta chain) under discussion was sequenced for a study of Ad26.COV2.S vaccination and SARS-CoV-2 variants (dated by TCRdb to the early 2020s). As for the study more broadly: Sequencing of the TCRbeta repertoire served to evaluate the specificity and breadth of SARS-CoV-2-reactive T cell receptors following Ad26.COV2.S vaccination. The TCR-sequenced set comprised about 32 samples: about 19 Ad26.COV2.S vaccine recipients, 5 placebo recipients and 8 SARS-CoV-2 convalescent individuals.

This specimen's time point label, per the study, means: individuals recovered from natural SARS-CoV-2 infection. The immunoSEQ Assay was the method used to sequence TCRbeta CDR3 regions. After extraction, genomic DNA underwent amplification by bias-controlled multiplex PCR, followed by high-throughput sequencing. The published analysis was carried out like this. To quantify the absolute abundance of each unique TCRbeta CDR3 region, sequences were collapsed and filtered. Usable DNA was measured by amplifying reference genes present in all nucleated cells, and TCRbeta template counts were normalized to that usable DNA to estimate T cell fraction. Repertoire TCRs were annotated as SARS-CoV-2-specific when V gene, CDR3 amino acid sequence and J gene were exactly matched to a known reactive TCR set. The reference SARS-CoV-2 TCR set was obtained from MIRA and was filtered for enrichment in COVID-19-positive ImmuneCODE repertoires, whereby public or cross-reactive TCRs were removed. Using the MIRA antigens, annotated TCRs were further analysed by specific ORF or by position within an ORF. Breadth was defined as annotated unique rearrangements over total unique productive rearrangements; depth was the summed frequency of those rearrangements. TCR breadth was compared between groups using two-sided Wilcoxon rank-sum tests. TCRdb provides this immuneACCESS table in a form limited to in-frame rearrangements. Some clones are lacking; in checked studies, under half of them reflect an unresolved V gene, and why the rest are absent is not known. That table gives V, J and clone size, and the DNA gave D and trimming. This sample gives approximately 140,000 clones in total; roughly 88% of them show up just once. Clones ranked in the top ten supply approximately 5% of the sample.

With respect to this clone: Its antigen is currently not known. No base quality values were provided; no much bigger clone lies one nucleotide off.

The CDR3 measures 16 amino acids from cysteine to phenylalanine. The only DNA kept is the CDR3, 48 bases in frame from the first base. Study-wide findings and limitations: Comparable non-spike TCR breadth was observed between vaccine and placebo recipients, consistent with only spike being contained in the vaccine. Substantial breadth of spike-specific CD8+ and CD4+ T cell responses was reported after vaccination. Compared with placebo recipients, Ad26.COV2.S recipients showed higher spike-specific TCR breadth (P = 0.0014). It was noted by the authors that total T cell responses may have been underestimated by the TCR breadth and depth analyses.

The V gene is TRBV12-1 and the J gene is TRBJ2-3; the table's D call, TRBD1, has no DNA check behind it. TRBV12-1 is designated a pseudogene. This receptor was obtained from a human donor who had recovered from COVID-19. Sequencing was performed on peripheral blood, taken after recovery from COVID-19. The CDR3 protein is CASSFAGQGRTDTQYF. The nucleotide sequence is TGTGCCAGCAGCTTTGCAGGACAGGGGAGGACAGATACGCAGTATTTT.